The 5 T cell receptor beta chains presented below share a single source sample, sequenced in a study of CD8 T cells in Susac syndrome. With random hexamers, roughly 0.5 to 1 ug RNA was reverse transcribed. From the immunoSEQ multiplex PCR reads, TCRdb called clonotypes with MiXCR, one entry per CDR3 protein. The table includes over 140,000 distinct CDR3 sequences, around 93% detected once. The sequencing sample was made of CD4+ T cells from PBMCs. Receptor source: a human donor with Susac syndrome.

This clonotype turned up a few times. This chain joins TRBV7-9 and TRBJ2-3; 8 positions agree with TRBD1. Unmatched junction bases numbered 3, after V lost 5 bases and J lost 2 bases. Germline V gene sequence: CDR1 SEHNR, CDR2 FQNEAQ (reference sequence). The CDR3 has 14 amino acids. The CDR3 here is CASSLQGATDTQYF. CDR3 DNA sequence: TGTGCCAGCAGCCTTCAGGGGGCCACAGATACGCAGTATTTT.

The CDR3 here is CTSSPKETQYF. The CDR3, as DNA: TGCACCAGCAGCCCCAAAGAGACCCAGTACTTC. This chain links TRBV1 with TRBJ2-5. TRBV1 is deemed a pseudogene. The CDR3 extends over 11 amino acids.

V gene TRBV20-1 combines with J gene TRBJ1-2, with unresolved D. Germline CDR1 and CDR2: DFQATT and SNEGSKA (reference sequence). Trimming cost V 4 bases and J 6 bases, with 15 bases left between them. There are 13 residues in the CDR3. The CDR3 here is CSATRDSGDGYTF. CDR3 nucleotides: TGCAGTGCTACCCGGGATTCAGGAGATGGCTACACCTTC.

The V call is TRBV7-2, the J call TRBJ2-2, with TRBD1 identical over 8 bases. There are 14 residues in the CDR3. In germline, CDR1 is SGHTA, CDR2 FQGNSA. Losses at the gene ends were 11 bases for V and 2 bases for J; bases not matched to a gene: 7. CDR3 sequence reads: CAEGTGGNTGELFF. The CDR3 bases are TGTGCCGAAGGGACAGGCGGTAACACCGGGGAGCTGTTTTTT.

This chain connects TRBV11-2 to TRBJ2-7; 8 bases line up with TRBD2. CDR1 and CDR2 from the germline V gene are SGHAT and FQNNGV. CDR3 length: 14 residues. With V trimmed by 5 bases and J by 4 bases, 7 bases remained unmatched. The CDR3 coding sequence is TGTGCCAGCAGCCCAAGCGGGAGACGTTACGAGCAGTACTTC. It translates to CASSPSGRRYEQYF. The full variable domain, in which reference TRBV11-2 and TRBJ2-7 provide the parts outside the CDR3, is EAGVAQSPRYKIIEKRQSVAFWCNPISGHATLYWYQQILGQGPKLLIQFQNNGVVDDSQLPKDRFSAERLKGVDSTLKIQPAKLEDSAVYLCASSPSGRRYEQYFGPGTRLTVT.